The present T cell receptor (beta chain) was sequenced within a study of blood T cells in healthy people across ages. Looking at the study overall: Template switching retrieved approximately one barcoded beta molecule for each two T cells. General study results and limits: Older individuals had lower TCR beta diversity per million T cells (the decline was roughly linear).

With a J-beta primer mix and a sample-barcoded 5' primer, a second PCR ran 7 to 11 cycles. TCRdb re-analysed the 5' RACE reads in MiXCR, keeping a single row per CDR3 protein. The data show some 1,800,000 distinct CDR3 sequences, with about two fifths seen just once and about 21% held by the top ten. The CDR3 totals 16 residues. CDR1 and CDR2 from the germline V gene are ENHRY and SYGVKD. V lost 4 bases and J lost 1, with 15 bases in between. This clonotype was seen a single time. Its antigen remains unknown. The chain links TRBV10-3 to TRBJ2-3; D may match TRBD1 or TRBD2 (6 bases each). This TCR was recovered from a human donor in good health. The sample consisted of blood. Here the CDR3 DNA reads TGTGCCATCAGTGTCAACGGGGGCTGGGGCACAGATACGCAGTATTTT. It is translated as CAISVNGGWGTDTQYF.